This TCR beta chain comes out of a study of T cell responses to AZD1222 COVID-19 vaccine. Points from the study as a whole: Following two doses of AZD1222, Spike-specific TCR breadth and depth rose. Mostly white British, mostly female donors; authors suggested clonal diversity may be underestimated. In all cases, repertoires were sampled only after the peak T cell response. Just six AZD1222 recipients were seropositive at baseline.

The table came from immunoSEQ multiplex PCR; TCRdb's copy has only in-frame clones and leaves some out. The sample carries about 170,000 clones, roughly 89% recorded once. Details on this clone: Its antigen is still unknown.

Germline CDR1 reads KGHSH; CDR2 reads LQKENI. There are 18 residues in the CDR3. V was pared by 1 base and J by 5 bases, with 9 bases of the junction left unmatched. V gene TRBV18 combines with J gene TRBJ2-5, with TRBD2 identical over 14 bases. This clonotype originated in an adult who received the AZD1222 COVID-19 vaccine. The material sequenced was peripheral blood, taken 28 days after the second AZD1222 dose. CDR3 nucleotides: TGTGCCAGCTCACCACGGGGACTAGCGGGGGCCTCGGGGGAGACCCAGTACTTC. Amino acid sequence: CASSPRGLAGASGETQYF.